This T cell receptor beta chain stems from a study of tissue T cells after allogeneic stem cell transplantation. Looking at the study overall: Patients with graft-versus-host disease had grafts: four unmodified, three CD34-selected and T-cell-depleted. CD3+ T cells were flow-sorted when enough cells; otherwise DNA extracted directly.

The CDR3 sequence is 14 residues long. Germline V lookup: CDR1 MDHEN, CDR2 SYDVKM. V was shortened by 7 bases and J by 0 bases, with 13 bases between the two germline ends. Broader study findings: Within patients, tissue anatomy strongly shaped TCR repertoire composition.

The protocol was immunoSEQ multiplex PCR, while the TCRdb copy is restricted to in-frame clones and leaves out a portion. The sample has about 26,000 clones, around 90% seen once; the top ten hold roughly 2%. As regards this clone: The antigen is not known.

The sequence came from a male donor at least 60 years old who later had graft-versus-host disease after an allogeneic stem cell transplant. The gene calls are TRBV28 and TRBJ2-7, with D unresolved. The source material was blood, sampled before transplantation. The CDR3: CASKTVAVSYEQYF. CDR3 DNA sequence: TGTGCCAGCAAAACGGTGGCCGTCTCCTACGAGCAGTACTTC.